This TCR beta chain was observed in a study of circulating CD8 cells and anti-PD-1 response in melanoma. Study-level findings and limits: Only baseline and M1 samples entered the published repertoire comparisons.

This clonotype qualifies as large. Antigen: not known. Live CD3+CD8+TCRalphabeta+ cells were sorted into four subsets by PD-1 and/or TIGIT. TCR libraries were prepared from around 15 ng of total RNA with the QIAseq Immune Repertoire TCR panel. TCRdb reanalysed the reads using MiXCR and keeps one entry per CDR3 protein. This table has about 1,100 distinct CDR3 sequences, 6% to 8.5% appearing once. This CDR3 is 16 amino acids long. Germline trimming cut 2 bases from V and 6 bases from J; bases unmatched to any gene: 6. The V gene's germline CDR1 is SGHDT and CDR2 YYEEEE. Sequencing used CD8+ T cells from PBMCs, obtained at baseline or after one month of anti-PD-1 therapy (not recorded which). The sequence was collected from a human donor with melanoma. This chain uses TRBV5-6 with TRBJ2-2; 11 bases map to TRBD1. As DNA, the CDR3 is TGTGCCAGCAGCTTTTGGACAGGGGGCTTATCCGGGGAGCTGTTTTTT. This encodes CASSFWTGGLSGELFF.